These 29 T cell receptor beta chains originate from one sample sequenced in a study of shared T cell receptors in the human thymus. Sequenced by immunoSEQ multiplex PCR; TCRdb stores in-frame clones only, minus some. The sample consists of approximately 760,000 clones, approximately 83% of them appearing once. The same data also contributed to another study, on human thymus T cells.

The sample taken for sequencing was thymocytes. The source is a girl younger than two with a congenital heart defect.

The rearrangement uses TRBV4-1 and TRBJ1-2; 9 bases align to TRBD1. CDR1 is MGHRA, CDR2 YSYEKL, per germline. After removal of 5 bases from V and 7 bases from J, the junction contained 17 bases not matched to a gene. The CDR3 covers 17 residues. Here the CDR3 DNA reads TGCGCCAGCAGCTTCTGTCGACAGGGGGAAGGGCGGTGTGGCTACACCTTC. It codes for CASSFCRQGEGRCGYTF.

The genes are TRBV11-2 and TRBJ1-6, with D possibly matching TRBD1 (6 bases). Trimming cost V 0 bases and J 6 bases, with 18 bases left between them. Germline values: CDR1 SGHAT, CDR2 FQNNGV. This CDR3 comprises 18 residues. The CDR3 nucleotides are TGTGCCAGCAGCTTAGATGCGGGGGGGCCCTGGGGTAATTCACCCCTCCACTTT. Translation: CASSLDAGGPWGNSPLHF.

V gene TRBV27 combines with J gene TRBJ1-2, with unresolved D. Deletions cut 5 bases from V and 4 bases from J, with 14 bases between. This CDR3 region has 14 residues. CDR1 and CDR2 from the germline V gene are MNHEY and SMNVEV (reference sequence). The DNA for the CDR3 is TGTGCCAGCAGTCACTCCGAGGAGGGCTATGGCTACACCTTC. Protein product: CASSHSEEGYGYTF.

Here the CDR3 reads CASSTQTSGDTQYF. For the CDR3, the DNA is TGTGCCAGCAGCACCCAGACTAGCGGGGATACGCAGTATTTT. V and J are TRBV7-9 and TRBJ2-3; 10 positions agree with TRBD2. This CDR3 region has 14 residues. With 5 bases clipped from V and 6 bases from J, the junction kept 5 bases outside the gene matches. CDR1 and CDR2 (germline): SEHNR, FQNEAQ (reference sequence).

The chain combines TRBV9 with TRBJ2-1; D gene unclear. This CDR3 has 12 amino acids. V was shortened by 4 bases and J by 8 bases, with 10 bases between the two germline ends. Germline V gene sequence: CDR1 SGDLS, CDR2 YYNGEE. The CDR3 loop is CASSLARDEQFF. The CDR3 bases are TGTGCCAGCAGCCTTGCCCGGGATGAGCAGTTCTTC.

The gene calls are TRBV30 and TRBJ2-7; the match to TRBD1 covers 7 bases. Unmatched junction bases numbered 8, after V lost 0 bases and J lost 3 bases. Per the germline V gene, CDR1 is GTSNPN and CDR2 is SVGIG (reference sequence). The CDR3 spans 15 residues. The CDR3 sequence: CAWSVPTDRVYEQYF. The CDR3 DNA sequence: TGTGCCTGGAGTGTCCCCACCGACAGGGTCTACGAGCAGTACTTC.

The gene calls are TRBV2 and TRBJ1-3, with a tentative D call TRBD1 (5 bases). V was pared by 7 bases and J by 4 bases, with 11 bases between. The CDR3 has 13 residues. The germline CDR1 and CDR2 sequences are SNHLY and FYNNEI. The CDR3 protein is CASIPGVGNTIYF. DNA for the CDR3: TGTGCCAGCATACCGGGGGTAGGAAACACCATATATTTT.

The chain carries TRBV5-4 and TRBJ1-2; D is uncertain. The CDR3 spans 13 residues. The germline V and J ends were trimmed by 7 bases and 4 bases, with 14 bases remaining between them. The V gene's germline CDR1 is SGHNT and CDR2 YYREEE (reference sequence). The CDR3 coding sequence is TGTGCCAGCTCCCGCCAGCGGGCCTATGGCTACACCTTC. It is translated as CASSRQRAYGYTF.

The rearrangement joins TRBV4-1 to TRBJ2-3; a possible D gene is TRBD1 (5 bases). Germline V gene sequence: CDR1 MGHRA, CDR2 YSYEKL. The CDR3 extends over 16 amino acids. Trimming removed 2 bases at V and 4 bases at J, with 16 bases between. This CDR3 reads CASSQRPKGRSDTQYF. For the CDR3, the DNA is TGCGCCAGCAGCCAACGGCCTAAGGGGCGCTCAGATACGCAGTATTTT.

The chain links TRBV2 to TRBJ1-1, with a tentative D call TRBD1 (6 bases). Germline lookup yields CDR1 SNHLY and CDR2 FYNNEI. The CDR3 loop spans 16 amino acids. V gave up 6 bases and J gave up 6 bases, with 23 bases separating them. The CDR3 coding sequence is TGTGCCAGCAGCCATACCCTCCGGCAGGGGAAAGCTGAAGCTTTCTTT. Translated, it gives CASSHTLRQGKAEAFF.

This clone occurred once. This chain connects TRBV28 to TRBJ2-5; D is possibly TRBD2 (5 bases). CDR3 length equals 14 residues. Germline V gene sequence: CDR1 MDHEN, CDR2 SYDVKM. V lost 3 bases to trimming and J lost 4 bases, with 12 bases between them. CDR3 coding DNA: TGTGCCAGCAGTTTGGACTCGGTGGGAGAGACCCAGTACTTC. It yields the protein CASSLDSVGETQYF.

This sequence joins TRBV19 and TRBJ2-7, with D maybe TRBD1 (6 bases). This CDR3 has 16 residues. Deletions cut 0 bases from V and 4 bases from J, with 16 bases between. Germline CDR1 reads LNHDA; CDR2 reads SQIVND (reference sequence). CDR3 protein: CASSIEETGFGYEQYF. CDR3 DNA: TGTGCCAGTAGTATAGAGGAGACAGGTTTTGGTTACGAGCAGTACTTC.

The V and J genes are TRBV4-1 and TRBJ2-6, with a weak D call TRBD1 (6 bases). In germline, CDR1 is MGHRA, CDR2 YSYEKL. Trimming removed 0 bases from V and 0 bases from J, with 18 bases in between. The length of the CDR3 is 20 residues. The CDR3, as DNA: TGCGCCAGCAGCCAAGATTCCCCGACAGGTTTCGGCTCTGGGGCCAACGTCCTGACTTTC. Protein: CASSQDSPTGFGSGANVLTF.

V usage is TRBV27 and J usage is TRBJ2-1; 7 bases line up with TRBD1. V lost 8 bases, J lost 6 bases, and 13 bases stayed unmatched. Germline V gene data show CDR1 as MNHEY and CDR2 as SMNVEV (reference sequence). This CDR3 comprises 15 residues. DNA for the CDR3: TGTGCCAGCCAAACCATAAACGGACAGGTCAATGAGCAGTTCTTC. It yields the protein CASQTINGQVNEQFF.

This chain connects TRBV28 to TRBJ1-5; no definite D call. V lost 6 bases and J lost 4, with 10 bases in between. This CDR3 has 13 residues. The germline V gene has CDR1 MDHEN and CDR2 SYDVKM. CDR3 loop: CASSAIYNQPQHF. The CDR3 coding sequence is TGTGCCAGCAGCGCCATCTATAATCAGCCCCAGCATTTT.

This CDR3 reads CATSRGTGFYYGYTF. Written as DNA, the CDR3 is TGTGCCACCAGCAGAGGGACAGGTTTTTACTATGGCTACACCTTC. The rearrangement links TRBV15 to TRBJ1-2; 7 nucleotides match TRBD1. This CDR3 is built from 15 residues. The V gene's germline CDR1 is LNHNV and CDR2 YYDKDF (reference sequence). With V trimmed by 1 base and J by 3 bases, 5 bases remained unmatched.

The chain's CDR3 is CASSLAVRGTWGEKLFF. The DNA for the CDR3 is TGTGCCAGCAGCCTGGCTGTCAGGGGAACATGGGGTGAAAAACTGTTTTTT. The chain has TRBV5-6 and TRBJ1-4; D is possibly TRBD1 (6 bases). Germline-derived CDR1 and CDR2 are SGHDT and YYEEEE. V lost 4 bases and J lost 7, with 23 bases in between. CDR3 length: 17 amino acids. Full variable domain (rest looked up from reference TRBV5-6 and TRBJ1-4): DAGVTQSPTHLIKTRGQQVTLRCSPKSGHDTVSWYQQALGQGPQFIFQYYEEEERQRGNFPDRFSGHQFPNYSSELNVNALLLGDSALYLCASSLAVRGTWGEKLFFGSGTQLSVL.

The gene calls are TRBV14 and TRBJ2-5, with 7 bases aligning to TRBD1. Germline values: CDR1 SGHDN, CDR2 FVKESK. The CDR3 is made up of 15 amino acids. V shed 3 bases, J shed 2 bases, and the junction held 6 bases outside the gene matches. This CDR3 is CASSQRQGTQETQYF. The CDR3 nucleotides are TGTGCCAGCAGCCAGAGACAGGGTACTCAAGAGACCCAGTACTTC.

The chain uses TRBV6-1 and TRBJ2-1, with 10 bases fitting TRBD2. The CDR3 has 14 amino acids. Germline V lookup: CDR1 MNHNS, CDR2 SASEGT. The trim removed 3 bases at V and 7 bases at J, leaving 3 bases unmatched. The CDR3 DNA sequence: TGTGCCAGCAGTGATAGCGGGGGGATAAATGAGCAGTTCTTC. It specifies CASSDSGGINEQFF.

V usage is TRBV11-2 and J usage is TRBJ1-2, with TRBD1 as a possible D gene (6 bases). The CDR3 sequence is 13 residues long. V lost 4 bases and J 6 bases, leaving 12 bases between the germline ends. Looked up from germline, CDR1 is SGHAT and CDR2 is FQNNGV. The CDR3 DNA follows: TGTGCCAGCAGCTCTCAGGGGCAGAATGGCTACACCTTC. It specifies CASSSQGQNGYTF.

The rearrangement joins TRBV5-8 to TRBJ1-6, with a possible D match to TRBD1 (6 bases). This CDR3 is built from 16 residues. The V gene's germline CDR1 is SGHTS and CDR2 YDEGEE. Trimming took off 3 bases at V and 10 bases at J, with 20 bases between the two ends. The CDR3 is CASSSRTDTVGSPLHF. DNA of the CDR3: TGTGCCAGCAGCTCCCGGACAGACACGGTTGGGTCACCCCTCCACTTT.

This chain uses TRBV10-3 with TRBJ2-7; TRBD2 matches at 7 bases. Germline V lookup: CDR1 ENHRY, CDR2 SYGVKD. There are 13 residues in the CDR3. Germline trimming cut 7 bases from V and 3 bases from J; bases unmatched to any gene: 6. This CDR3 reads CAIKEGEGYEQYF. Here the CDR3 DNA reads TGTGCCATCAAGGAAGGGGAGGGCTACGAGCAGTACTTC.

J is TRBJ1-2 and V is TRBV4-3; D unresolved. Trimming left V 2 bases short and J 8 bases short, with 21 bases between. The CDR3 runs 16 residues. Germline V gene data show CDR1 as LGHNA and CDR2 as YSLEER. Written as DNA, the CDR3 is TGCGCCAGCAGCCAACAAATCAACCTCGGACGGGGAGGCTACACCTTC. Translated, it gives CASSQQINLGRGGYTF.

The CDR3 coding sequence is TGTGCCAGCAGTCCGGGGGGAGCGGGGTACGCCGCCCCCATCTCCAAGTACTTC. It encodes CASSPGGAGYAAPISKYF. The genes are TRBV27 and TRBJ2-7, with TRBD2 matching over 7 bases. The CDR3 spans 18 residues. Germline lookup yields CDR1 MNHEY and CDR2 SMNVEV (reference sequence). With V trimmed by 5 bases and J by 11 bases, 27 bases remained unmatched.

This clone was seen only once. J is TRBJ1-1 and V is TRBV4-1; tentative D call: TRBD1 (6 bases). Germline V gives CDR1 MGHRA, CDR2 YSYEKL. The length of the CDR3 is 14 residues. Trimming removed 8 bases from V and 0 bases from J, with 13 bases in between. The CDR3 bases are TGCGCCAGCGGCTCTGGACAGATGAACACTGAAGCTTTCTTT. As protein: CASGSGQMNTEAFF.

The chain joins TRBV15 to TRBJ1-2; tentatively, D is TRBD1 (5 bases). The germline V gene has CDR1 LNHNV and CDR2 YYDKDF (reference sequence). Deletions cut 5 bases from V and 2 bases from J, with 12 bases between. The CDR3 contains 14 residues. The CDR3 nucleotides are TGTGCCACCAGCCCAGGACACCCGAACTATGGCTACACCTTC. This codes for CATSPGHPNYGYTF.

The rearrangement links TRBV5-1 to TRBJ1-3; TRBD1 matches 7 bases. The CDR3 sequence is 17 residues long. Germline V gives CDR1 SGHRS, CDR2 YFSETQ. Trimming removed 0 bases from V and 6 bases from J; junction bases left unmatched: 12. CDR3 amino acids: CASSLAMVRGQENTIYF. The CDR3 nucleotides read TGCGCCAGCAGCTTGGCCATGGTTAGGGGGCAAGAAAACACCATATATTTT.

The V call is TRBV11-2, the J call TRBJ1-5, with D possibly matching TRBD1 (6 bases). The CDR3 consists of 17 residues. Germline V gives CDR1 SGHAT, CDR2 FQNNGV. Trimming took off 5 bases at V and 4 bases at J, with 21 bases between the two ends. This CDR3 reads CASSPTQGLDGNQPQHF. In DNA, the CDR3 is TGTGCCAGCAGCCCGACCCAGGGGTTAGATGGAAATCAGCCCCAGCATTTT.

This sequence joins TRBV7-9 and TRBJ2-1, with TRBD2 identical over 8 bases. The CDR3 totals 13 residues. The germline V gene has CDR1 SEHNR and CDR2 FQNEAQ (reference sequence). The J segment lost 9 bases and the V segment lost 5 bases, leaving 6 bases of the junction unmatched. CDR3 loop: CASSPGLVVEQFF. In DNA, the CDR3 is TGTGCCAGCAGCCCGGGACTAGTGGTTGAGCAGTTCTTC.